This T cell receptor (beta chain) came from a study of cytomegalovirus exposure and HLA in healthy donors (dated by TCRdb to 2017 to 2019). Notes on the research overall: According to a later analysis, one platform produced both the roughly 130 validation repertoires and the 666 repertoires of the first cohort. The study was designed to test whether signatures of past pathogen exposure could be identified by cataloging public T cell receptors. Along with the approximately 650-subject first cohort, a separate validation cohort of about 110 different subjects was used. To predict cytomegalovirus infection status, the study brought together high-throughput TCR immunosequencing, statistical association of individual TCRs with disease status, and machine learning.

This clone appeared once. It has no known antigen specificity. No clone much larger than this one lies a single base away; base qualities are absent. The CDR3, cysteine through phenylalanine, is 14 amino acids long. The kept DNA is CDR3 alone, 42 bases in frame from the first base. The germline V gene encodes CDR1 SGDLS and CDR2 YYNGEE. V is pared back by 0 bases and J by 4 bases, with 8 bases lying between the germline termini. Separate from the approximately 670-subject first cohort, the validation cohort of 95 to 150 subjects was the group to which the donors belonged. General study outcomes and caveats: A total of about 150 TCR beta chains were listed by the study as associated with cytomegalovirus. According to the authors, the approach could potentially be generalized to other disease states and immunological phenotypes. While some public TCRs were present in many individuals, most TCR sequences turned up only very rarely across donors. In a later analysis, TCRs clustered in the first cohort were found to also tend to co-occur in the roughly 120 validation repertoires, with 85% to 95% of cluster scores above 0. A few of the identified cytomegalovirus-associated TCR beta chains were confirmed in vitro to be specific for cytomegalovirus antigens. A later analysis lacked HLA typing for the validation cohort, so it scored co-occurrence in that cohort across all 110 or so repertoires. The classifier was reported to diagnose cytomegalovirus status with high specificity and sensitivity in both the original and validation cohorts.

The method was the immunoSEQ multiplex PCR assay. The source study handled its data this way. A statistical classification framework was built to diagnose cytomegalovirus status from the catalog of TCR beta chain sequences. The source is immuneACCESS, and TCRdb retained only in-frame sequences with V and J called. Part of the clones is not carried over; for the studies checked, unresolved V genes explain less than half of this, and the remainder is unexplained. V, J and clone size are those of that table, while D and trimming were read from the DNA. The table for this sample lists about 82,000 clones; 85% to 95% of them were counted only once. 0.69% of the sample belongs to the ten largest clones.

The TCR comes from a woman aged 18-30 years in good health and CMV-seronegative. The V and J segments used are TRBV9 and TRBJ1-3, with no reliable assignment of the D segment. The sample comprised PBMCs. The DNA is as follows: TGTGCCAGCAGCGTAGAATCTCAGGGAAACACCATATATTTT. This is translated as CASSVESQGNTIYF.